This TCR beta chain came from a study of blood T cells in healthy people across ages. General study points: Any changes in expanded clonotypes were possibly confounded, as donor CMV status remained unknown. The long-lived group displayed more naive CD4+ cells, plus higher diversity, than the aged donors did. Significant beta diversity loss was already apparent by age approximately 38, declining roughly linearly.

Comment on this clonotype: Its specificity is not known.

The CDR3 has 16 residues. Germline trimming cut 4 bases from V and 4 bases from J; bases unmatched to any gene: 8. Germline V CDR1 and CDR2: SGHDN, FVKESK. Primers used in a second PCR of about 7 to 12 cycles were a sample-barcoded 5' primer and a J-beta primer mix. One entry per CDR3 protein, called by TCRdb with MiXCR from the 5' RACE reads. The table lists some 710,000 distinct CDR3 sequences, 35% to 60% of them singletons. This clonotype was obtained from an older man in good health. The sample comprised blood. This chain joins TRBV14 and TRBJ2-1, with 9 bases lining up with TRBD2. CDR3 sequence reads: CASSPDTSGWYNEQFF. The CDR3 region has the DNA TGTGCCAGCAGCCCGGATACTAGCGGGTGGTACAATGAGCAGTTCTTC.